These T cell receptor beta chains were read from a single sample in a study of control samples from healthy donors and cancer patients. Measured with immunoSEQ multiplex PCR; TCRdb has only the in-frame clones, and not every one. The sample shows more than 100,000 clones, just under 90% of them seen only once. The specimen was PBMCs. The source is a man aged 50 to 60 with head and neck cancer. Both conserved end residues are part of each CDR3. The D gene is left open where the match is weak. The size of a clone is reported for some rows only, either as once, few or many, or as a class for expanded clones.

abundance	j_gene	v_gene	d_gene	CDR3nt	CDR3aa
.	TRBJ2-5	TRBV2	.	TGTGCCAGCAGTGCACTACCTCCGGGGGAGACCCAGTACTTC	CASSALPPGETQYF
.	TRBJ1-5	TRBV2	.	TGTGCCAGCAGTGAGGGGGTGTCTCAGCCCCAGCATTTT	CASSEGVSQPQHF
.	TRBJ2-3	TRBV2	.	TGTGCCAGCAGTGAATACGGGGCCATCACAGATACGCAGTATTTT	CASSEYGAITDTQYF
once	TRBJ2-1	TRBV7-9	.	TGTGCCAGCAGCCTCCCTCCGGGCTCCTTGAACGAGCAGTTCTTC	CASSLPPGSLNEQFF
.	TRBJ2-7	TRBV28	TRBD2	TGTGCCAGCAGTACCCCAGACCGCGGGAGCTCCTACGAGCAGTACTTC	CASSTPDRGSSYEQYF
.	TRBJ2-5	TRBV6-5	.	TGTGCCAGCAGTAACCCCGGGGAGACCCAGTACTTC	CASSNPGETQYF
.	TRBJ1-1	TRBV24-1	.	TGTGCCACCAGTGATTTAGAGGGTGAAGCTTTCTTT	CATSDLEGEAFF
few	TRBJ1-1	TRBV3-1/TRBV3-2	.	TGTGCCAGCAGCCGGCCCGAGGGGAACACTGAAGCTTTCTTT	CASSRPEGNTEAFF
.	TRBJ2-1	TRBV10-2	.	TGCGCCAGCTCCCTAGGGGGAGGGAATGAGCAGTTCTTC	CASSLGGGNEQFF
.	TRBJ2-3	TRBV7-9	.	TGTGCCAGCAGCTCCCCGAAGGACAGCACAGATACGCAGTATTTT	CASSSPKDSTDTQYF
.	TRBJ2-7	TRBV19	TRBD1	TGTGCCAGTAGTGCTGGGACAGGTATCACCTACGAGCAGTACTTC	CASSAGTGITYEQYF
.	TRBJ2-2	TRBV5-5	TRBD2	TGTGCCAGCAGCTTGGGTAGCGGGAGCGTCACCGGGGAGCTGTTTTTT	CASSLGSGSVTGELFF
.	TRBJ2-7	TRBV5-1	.	TGCGCCAGCAGCTGGGGGGACAGACCACCCTACGAGCAGTACTTC	CASSWGDRPPYEQYF
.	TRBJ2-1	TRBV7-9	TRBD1	TGTGCCAGCAGCTTAGCCCAAACAGGGGGCTACAATGAGCAGTTCTTC	CASSLAQTGGYNEQFF
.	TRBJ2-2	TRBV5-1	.	TGCGCCAGCAGCTTGGACTCCGACACCGGGGAGCTGTTTTTT	CASSLDSDTGELFF
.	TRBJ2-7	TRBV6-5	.	TGTGCCAGCAGTTACTTAGAGAGCTCCTACGAGCAGTACTTC	CASSYLESSYEQYF
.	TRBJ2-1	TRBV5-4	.	TGTGCCAGCAGCTTAGGGACGAATGAGCAGTTCTTC	CASSLGTNEQFF
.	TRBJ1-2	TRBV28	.	TGTGCCAGCAGTTCCCCAGGGAATGGCTACACCTTC	CASSSPGNGYTF
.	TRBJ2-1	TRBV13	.	TGTGCCAGCAGTCAAGGTCTTAGCTCCTACAATGAGCAGTTCTTC	CASSQGLSSYNEQFF
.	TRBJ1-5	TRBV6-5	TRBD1	TGTGCCATCCAGATACAGGGGATCTCAAGTCAGCCCCAGCATTTT	CAIQIQGISSQPQHF
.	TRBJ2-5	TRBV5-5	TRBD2	TGTGCCACCAGGAGGACTAGCGGGGCTCAGACCCAGTACTTC	CATRRTSGAQTQYF
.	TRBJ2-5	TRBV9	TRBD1	TGTGCCAGCAGCGTAGGGGGACAGGTGGTGTCGGAGACCCAGTACTTC	CASSVGGQVVSETQYF
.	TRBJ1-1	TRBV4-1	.	TGCGCCAGCCGGGGGGCCCTGAACACTGAAGCTTTCTTT	CASRGALNTEAFF
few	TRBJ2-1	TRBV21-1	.	TGTGCCAGCAGCAAAGTTGGTTCCCTAAACGCCGGGACTAGCGGGACTACCTGCGGCAATGAGCAGTTCTTC	CASSKVGSLNAGTSGTTCGNEQFF
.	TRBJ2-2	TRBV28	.	TGTGCCAGCAGTCCCTTTGGGGAGCTGTTTTTT	CASSPFGELFF
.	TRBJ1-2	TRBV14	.	TGTGCCAGCAGCCAAGATAGGACAGTCTATGGCTACACCTTC	CASSQDRTVYGYTF
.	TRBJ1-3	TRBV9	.	TGTGCCAGCAGCGTAGCAGGAGAATCTGGAAACACCATATATTTT	CASSVAGESGNTIYF
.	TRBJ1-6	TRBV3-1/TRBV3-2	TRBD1	TGTGCCAGCAGCCCTCTAACCGGACAGGGAAGAAATTCACCCCTCCACTTT	CASSPLTGQGRNSPLHF
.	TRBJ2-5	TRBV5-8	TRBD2	TGTGCCAGCAGCTTTGGACTAGCGGGGAGTGAGACCCAGTACTTC	CASSFGLAGSETQYF
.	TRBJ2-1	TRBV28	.	TGTGCCAGCAGTCGTCCTCTAGCAGGCTCCTACAATGAGCAGTTCTTC	CASSRPLAGSYNEQFF
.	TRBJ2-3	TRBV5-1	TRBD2	TGCGCCAGCAGCTTACAGGGACTAGTAACAGGTACGCAGTATTTT	CASSLQGLVTGTQYF
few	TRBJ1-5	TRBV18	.	TGTGCCAGCTCAGTTGGAACGGATCAGCCCCAGCATTTT	CASSVGTDQPQHF
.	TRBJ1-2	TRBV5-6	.	TGTGCCAGCAGCTTGCCCCAGGGTGGGGACTATGGCTACACCTTC	CASSLPQGGDYGYTF
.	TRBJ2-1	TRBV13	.	TGTGCCAGCAGCCCATCAAATTCAGCTTACTACAATGAGCAGTTCTTC	CASSPSNSAYYNEQFF
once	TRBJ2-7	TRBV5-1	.	TGCGCCAGCAGCTTGGCCTGGCGGTCCTACGAGCAGTACTTC	CASSLAWRSYEQYF
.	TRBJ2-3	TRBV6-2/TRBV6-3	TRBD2	TGTGCCAGCAGCCAGGGACTAGCGGGGAGCACAGATACGCAGTATTTT	CASSQGLAGSTDTQYF
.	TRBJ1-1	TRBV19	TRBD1	TGTGCCAGTAGTAGGACAGGGTCCAGCACTGAAGCTTTCTTT	CASSRTGSSTEAFF
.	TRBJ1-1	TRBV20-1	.	TGCAGTGCTAGTACACAGGGCACTGAAGCTTTCTTT	CSASTQGTEAFF
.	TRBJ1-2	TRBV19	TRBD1	TGTGCCAGTAATCACTCCGGGACAGGGTATCTTAGGGGCCGGAATGGCTACACCTTC	CASNHSGTGYLRGRNGYTF
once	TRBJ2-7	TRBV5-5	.	TGTGCCAGCAGCGACAGGTTCGGGGGCGAGCAGTACTTC	CASSDRFGGEQYF
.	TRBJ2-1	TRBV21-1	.	TGTGCCAGCAGGAATATCGTCGGGAAACAGCCCTACAATGAGCAGTTCTTC	CASRNIVGKQPYNEQFF
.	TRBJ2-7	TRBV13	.	TGTGCCAGCAGCTTACTCCACGAGCAGTACTTC	CASSLLHEQYF
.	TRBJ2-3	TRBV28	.	TGTGCCACCATAAGGTACCGCACAGATACGCAGTATTTT	CATIRYRTDTQYF
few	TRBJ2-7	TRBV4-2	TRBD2	TGTGCCAGCAGCCAAGAAGGAAATAGCGGGAGTCTGGGGGAGCAGTACTTC	CASSQEGNSGSLGEQYF
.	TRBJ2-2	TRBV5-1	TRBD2	TGCGCCAGCAGCCCATTAGGGAGGGTGGACACCGGGGAGCTGTTTTTT	CASSPLGRVDTGELFF
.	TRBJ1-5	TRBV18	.	TGTGCCAGCTCGCCTCAAGCCGATCAGCCCCAGCATTTT	CASSPQADQPQHF